The T cell receptor beta chain under discussion was sequenced for a study of post-analysis software for immune sequencing data. Overall study: Included courses were relapsing-remitting and secondary progressive multiple sclerosis; progressive-relapsing multiple sclerosis was also included. Study findings and constraints: Controls showed significantly higher normalized Chao1 diversity than did multiple sclerosis patients. In patients, TRBV5-6, TRBV5-1 and TRBV20-1 belonged to several TRBV segments found more frequently than in controls.

In its sample, this clonotype was seen a few times. Its target is unknown. The V end was cut by 3 bases, the J end by 6 bases, with 20 bases between. This CDR3 has 16 amino acids. Tagging with unique molecular identifiers was a feature of the TCR beta cDNA libraries. TCRdb reprocessed the PCR reads with MiXCR, giving one entry per CDR3 protein. The sample lists around 770,000 distinct CDR3 sequences, about half occurring once. The chain couples TRBV12-3 or TRBV12-4 to TRBJ1-1; a possible D gene is TRBD1 (5 bases). Material for sequencing was blood. The clonotype was recovered from a girl between 10 and 17 years old with multiple sclerosis. The CDR3 here is CASSFGDPTGYAEAFF. Here the CDR3 DNA reads TGTGCCAGCAGTTTTGGGGACCCCACAGGATACGCTGAAGCTTTCTTT.